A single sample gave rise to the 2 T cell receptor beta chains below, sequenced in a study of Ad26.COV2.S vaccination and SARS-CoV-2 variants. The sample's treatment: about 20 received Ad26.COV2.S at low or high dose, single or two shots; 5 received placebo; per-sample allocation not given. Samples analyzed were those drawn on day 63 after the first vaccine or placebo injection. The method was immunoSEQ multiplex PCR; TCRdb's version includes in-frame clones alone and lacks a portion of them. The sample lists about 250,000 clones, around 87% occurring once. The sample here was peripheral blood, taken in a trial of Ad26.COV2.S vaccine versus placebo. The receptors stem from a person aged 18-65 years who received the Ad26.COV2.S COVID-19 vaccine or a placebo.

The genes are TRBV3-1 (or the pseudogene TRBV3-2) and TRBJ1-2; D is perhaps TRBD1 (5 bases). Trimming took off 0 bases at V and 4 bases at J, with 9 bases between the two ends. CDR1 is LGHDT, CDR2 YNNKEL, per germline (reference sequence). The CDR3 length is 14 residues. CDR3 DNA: TGTGCCAGCAGCCAAGACGTCAGGGCCTATGGCTACACCTTC. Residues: CASSQDVRAYGYTF.

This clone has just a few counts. The CDR3 loop is CASSLDTDYGYTF. The CDR3 region has the DNA TGCGCCAGCAGCCTAGACACGGACTATGGCTACACCTTC. The chain carries TRBV10-1 and TRBJ1-2; D unclear. The length of the CDR3 is 13 residues. Germline V lookup: CDR1 WNHNN, CDR2 SYGVQD (reference sequence). The germline V and J ends were trimmed by 6 bases and 3 bases, with 11 bases remaining between them.